A single count supports the clone carrying this T cell receptor (beta chain). Sequencing was performed with immunoSEQ multiplex PCR; in TCRdb, only in-frame clones are kept and a portion is missing. The sample contains around 53,000 clones, about 83% of which appear only once. The sample belongs to a study of lymphopenia after photon versus proton radiotherapy. V was pared by 0 bases and J by 5 bases, with 14 bases between. The CDR3 contains 15 residues. Germline lookup yields CDR1 SGHNT and CDR2 YYREEE (reference sequence). This receptor was obtained from a man between 50 and 59 years old with gastric cancer. The rearrangement links TRBV5-4 to TRBJ2-5; tentative D call: TRBD2 (6 bases). The sample consisted of peripheral blood, taken from a patient treated with photon-based radiotherapy. This CDR3 is CASSLDGSPGETQYF. As DNA, the CDR3 is TGTGCCAGCAGCTTGGACGGGAGCCCCGGGGAGACCCAGTACTTC.